This TCR beta chain was captured by sequencing in a study of shared clonotypes between healthy human individuals. The CDR3 contains 14 residues. The germline V gene has CDR1 LNHNV and CDR2 YYDKDF (reference sequence). J lost 4 bases, V lost 6 bases, and 8 bases had no gene match. TCRdb's copy holds only in-frame clones and misses some; the assay was immunoSEQ multiplex PCR. The data show over a million clones, approximately 96% seen once. V is TRBV15 and J is TRBJ2-7; 8 positions agree with TRBD2. The receptor was derived from a young man in good health. The sequencing input was naive CD4+ T cells sorted from blood. Subset in this sample: CD45RA+ positively selected. In DNA form, the CDR3 reads TGTGCCACCAGTGTGCGGCGGGAGGTGTACGAGCAGTACTTC. Amino acids: CATSVRREVYEQYF.